This entry is about one T cell receptor (beta chain). The sample comes from a study of blood T cell repertoires in COVID-19. The overall study: From the United States, Italy and Spain came samples of acute and convalescent COVID-19. Sample material is recorded as cDNA or gDNA derived from T cells, B-cell-depleted T cells, or PBMCs.

Germline-derived CDR1 and CDR2 are SGHRS and YFSETQ. CDR3 size: 13 residues. V was pared by 3 bases and J by 6 bases, with 12 bases between. The protocol was immunoSEQ multiplex PCR, while the TCRdb copy is restricted to in-frame clones and leaves out a portion. The sample holds some 120,000 clones; around nine tenths are singletons and the top ten take about a fifth. Sequenced sample: peripheral blood. The origin of this receptor is a human donor with acute or convalescent COVID-19. The donor label of this sample is uncertain. V usage is TRBV5-1 and J usage is TRBJ1-2; a possible D gene is TRBD1 (6 bases). This chain's CDR3 is CASSYTGFDGYTF. The CDR3, as DNA: TGCGCCAGCAGCTATACAGGGTTTGATGGCTACACCTTC.